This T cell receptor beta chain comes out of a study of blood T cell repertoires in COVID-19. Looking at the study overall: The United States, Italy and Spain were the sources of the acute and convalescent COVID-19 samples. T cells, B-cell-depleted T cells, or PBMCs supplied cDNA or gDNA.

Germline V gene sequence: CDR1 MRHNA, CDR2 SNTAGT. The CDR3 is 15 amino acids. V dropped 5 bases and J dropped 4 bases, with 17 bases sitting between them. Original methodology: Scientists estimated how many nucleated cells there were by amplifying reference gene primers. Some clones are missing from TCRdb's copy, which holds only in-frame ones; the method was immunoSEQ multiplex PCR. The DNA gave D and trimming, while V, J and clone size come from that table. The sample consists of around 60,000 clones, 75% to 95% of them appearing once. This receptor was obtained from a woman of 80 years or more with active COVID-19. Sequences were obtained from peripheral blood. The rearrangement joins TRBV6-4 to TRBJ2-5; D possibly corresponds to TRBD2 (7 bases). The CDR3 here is CASSTFGGPGETQYF. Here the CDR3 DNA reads TGTGCCAGCAGTACTTTCGGGGGGCCGGGAGAGACCCAGTACTTC.